The present T cell receptor (beta chain) was sequenced within a study of T cell responses to AZD1222 COVID-19 vaccine. Overall study findings and caveats: Repertoires were sampled only after the peak T cell response. As reported, nearly half of all spike-specific TCRs target variant regions that are unmutated. The donors showed a predominance of white British ancestry and of females, with possible underestimation of clonal diversity. At study baseline, merely about 6 AZD1222 recipients were seropositive.

Trimming pared 3 bases from V and 1 base from J, leaving 15 bases between. CDR1 is LNHDA, CDR2 SQIVND, per germline (reference sequence). This CDR3 spans 16 amino acids. Assay used: immunoSEQ multiplex PCR; TCRdb lists only in-frame clones, some missing. The sample yields about 100,000 clones, roughly nine tenths seen once. Of note for this clone: Its antigen is currently unknown.

This TCR was sampled from an adult in good health. The chain combines TRBV19 with TRBJ1-1; no definite D call. The sample was peripheral blood, taken on day 0 of AZD1222 vaccination. The CDR3 protein is CASSMVWSEGNTEAFF. CDR3 nucleotides: TGTGCCAGTAGTATGGTGTGGAGCGAGGGGAACACTGAAGCTTTCTTT.